The 30 T cell receptor beta chains below were found in one sample sequenced in a study of Graves' ophthalmopathy and Graves' hyperthyroidism. The TCR beta CDR3 regions underwent amplification from RNA transcripts. Second-round multiplex PCR came after first-round RT-PCR with HTBI primers. In TCRdb, the multiplex PCR reads were re-called with MiXCR into one record per CDR3 protein. The repertoire consists of around 1,200,000 distinct CDR3 sequences, with about 40% occurring once and the leading ten covering around 10%. The sample consisted of peripheral blood or thyroid tissue (not recorded which). The receptors come from an adult man with Graves' hyperthyroidism.

At least ten counts were recorded for this clonotype. The genes are TRBV7-9 and TRBJ2-7; 10 bases are shared with TRBD1. The CDR3 length is 15 residues. The V segment lost 5 bases and the J segment 2 bases; nucleotides outside the gene matches: 6. CDR1 is SEHNR and CDR2 is FQNEAQ in the germline V gene (reference sequence). DNA of the CDR3: TGTGCCAGCAGCCCCCCCGGGACAGGGGCCTACGAGCAGTACTTC. This codes for CASSPPGTGAYEQYF.

This clonotype was seen repeatedly, ten times or more. V usage is TRBV9 and J usage is TRBJ1-2; no definite D call. The CDR3 contains 11 residues. Trimming stripped 5 bases from V and 4 bases from J, with 6 bases between. Germline values: CDR1 SGDLS, CDR2 YYNGEE. The CDR3 sequence is CASRGVYGYTF. The CDR3 DNA is TGTGCCAGCAGGGGTGTCTATGGCTACACCTTC. Looking up the rest from reference TRBV9 and TRBJ1-2 gives the full variable domain: DSGVTQTPKHLITATGQRVTLRCSPRSGDLSVYWYQQSLDQGLQFLIQYYNGEERAKGNILERFSAQQFPDLHSELNLSSLELGDSALYFCASRGVYGYTFGSGTRLTVV.

The chain has TRBV12-3 or TRBV12-4 and TRBJ2-7, with D maybe TRBD1 (6 bases). The ends were cut back, 6 bases at V and 2 bases at J, with 23 bases in the middle. The CDR3 spans 17 residues. CDR3 protein: CASSVGVRTDNPYEQYF. The CDR3 bases are TGTGCCAGCAGCGTAGGAGTGAGGACAGATAACCCCTACGAGCAGTACTTC.

The chain combines TRBV14 with TRBJ1-5; D remains unclear. CDR3 size: 13 residues. V lost 2 bases and J 12 bases, leaving 14 bases between the germline ends. Germline values: CDR1 SGHDN, CDR2 FVKESK. CDR3: CASSQSDGGSQHF. In DNA, the CDR3 is TGTGCCAGCAGCCAATCAGACGGCGGAAGCCAGCATTTT.

The chain joins TRBV10-3 to TRBJ1-3; D not resolved. The V gene's germline CDR1 is ENHRY and CDR2 SYGVKD. This CDR3 is built from 11 residues. V shed 5 bases and J shed 16 bases, with 15 bases lying between them. Written as DNA, the CDR3 is TGTGCCATCAGTCGGAGAGATCCCAGTTATTTT. Amino acid sequence: CAISRRDPSYF.

The CDR3 bases are TGTGCCAGCAGCGTCGGTGGTGGAGCTAATGAAAAACTGTTTTTT. It yields the protein CASSVGGGANEKLFF. The chain is built from TRBV9 and TRBJ1-4; no clear D. Germline CDR1 reads SGDLS; CDR2 reads YYNGEE. The ends were cut back, 2 bases at V and 3 bases at J, with 11 bases in the middle. The CDR3 has 15 amino acids. Full variable domain (missing parts from reference TRBV9 and TRBJ1-4): DSGVTQTPKHLITATGQRVTLRCSPRSGDLSVYWYQQSLDQGLQFLIQYYNGEERAKGNILERFSAQQFPDLHSELNLSSLELGDSALYFCASSVGGGANEKLFFGSGTQLSVL.

This clonotype was seen ten or more times. The germline gene is not matched at one end of the junction; a read error may be the cause. This chain uses TRBV7-9 with TRBJ2-5, with D tentatively TRBD1 or TRBD2 (6 bases each). The CDR3 has 13 amino acids. The germline gives CDR1 SEHNR, CDR2 FQNEAQ (reference sequence). The CDR3 nucleotides are TGCGCCAGCAGCCAAGGAGGGGGAGAGACCCAGTACTTC. Translated: CASSQGGGETQYF. Filled out from reference TRBV7-9 and TRBJ2-5, the complete variable domain reads DTGVSQNPRHKITKRGQNVTFRCDPISEHNRLYWYRQTLGQGPEFLTYFQNEAQLEKSRLLSDRFSAERPKGSFSTLEIQRTEQGDSAMYLCASSQGGGETQYFGPGTRLLVL.

The CDR3 coding sequence is TGTGCCAGCAGAGTCACGGGACAGGGGTCCACCGGGGAGCTGTTTTTT. This sequence encodes CASRVTGQGSTGELFF. This chain joins TRBV14 and TRBJ2-2; 10 positions agree with TRBD1. Per the germline V gene, CDR1 is SGHDN and CDR2 is FVKESK. This CDR3 region has 16 residues. V trimming: 6 bases; J trimming: 4 bases; junction bases outside the gene matches: 8.

This clonotype appeared a few times. This chain's CDR3 is CASMTATYGYTF. Here the CDR3 DNA reads TGTGCCAGCATGACAGCGACCTATGGCTACACCTTC. J is TRBJ1-2 and V is TRBV2; D is perhaps TRBD1 (5 bases). The length of the CDR3 is 12 residues. Between the trimmed V and J ends, which lost 7 bases and 4 bases, there was a span of 10 bases. The germline V gene encodes CDR1 SNHLY and CDR2 FYNNEI. Combining the CDR3 with reference TRBV2 and TRBJ1-2 gives the whole variable domain EPEVTQTPSHQVTQMGQEVILRCVPISNHLYFYWYRQILGQKVEFLVSFYNNEISEKSEIFDDQFSVERPDGSNFTLKIRSTKLEDSAMYFCASMTATYGYTFGSGTRLTVV.

J is TRBJ1-1 and V is TRBV29-1; tentatively, D is TRBD1 (5 bases). Germline loops: CDR1 SQVTM, CDR2 ANQGSEA. Trimming stripped 7 bases from V and 4 bases from J, with 10 bases between. This CDR3 comprises 11 residues. The CDR3 protein is CSALGGTEAFF. CDR3 bases: TGCAGCGCCTTGGGGGGCACTGAAGCTTTCTTT.

This clonotype has only a few counts. This chain connects TRBV29-1 to TRBJ1-1; unclear D gene. V lost 4 bases and J 5 bases, leaving 14 bases between the germline ends. This CDR3 has 13 amino acids. Looked up from germline, CDR1 is SQVTM and CDR2 is ANQGSEA. CDR3 amino acids: CSVGPGFDTEAFF. As DNA, the CDR3 is TGCAGCGTTGGGCCTGGGTTTGATACTGAAGCTTTCTTT.

This clonotype appeared many times. V and J are TRBV3-1 and TRBJ2-5; D possibly corresponds to TRBD2 (5 bases). V gave up 3 bases and J gave up 2 bases, with 10 bases separating them. This CDR3 region has 14 residues. Germline CDR1 is LGHDT and CDR2 is YNNKEL (reference sequence). The CDR3 DNA follows: TGTGCCAGCAGCCACCGGACGGGGCAAGAGACCCAGTACTTC. This gives the protein CASSHRTGQETQYF.

This clonotype was counted at least ten times. This sequence joins TRBV2 and TRBJ2-5, with 8 bases aligning to TRBD2. The CDR3 loop spans 16 amino acids. V was clipped by 10 bases and J by 0 bases; unmatched bases: 13. Looked up from germline, CDR1 is SNHLY and CDR2 is FYNNEI. CDR3 nucleotides: TGTGCCACGCCCCTAACTAGCGGAGGGTACCAAGAGACCCAGTACTTC. Translation gives CATPLTSGGYQETQYF.

This clonotype has ten or more counts. This chain joins TRBV11-1 and TRBJ1-2; unclear D gene. The germline V gene encodes CDR1 SGHAT and CDR2 FQDESV (reference sequence). The CDR3 spans 16 residues. Trimming cost V 0 bases and J 3 bases, with 14 bases left between them. The CDR3 sequence is CASSLARQAPDYGYTF. Here the CDR3 DNA reads TGTGCCAGCAGCTTAGCGAGGCAGGCGCCGGACTATGGCTACACCTTC.

This chain links TRBV29-1 with TRBJ2-7, with D possibly matching TRBD2 (6 bases). Germline lookup yields CDR1 SQVTM and CDR2 ANQGSEA. The CDR3 has 13 residues. Between the trimmed V and J ends, which lost 6 bases and 4 bases, there was a span of 16 bases. The CDR3 reads CSVRESRLYEQYF. In nucleotides, the CDR3 is TGCAGCGTGCGGGAAAGCAGGCTGTACGAGCAGTACTTC.

This clonotype was detected many times. The chain carries TRBV29-1 and TRBJ2-5, with 9 nucleotides matching TRBD2. The germline V gene has CDR1 SQVTM and CDR2 ANQGSEA. This CDR3 comprises 12 residues. The trim removed 7 bases at V and 5 bases at J, leaving 5 bases unmatched. Here the CDR3 DNA reads TGCAGCGCCGCGGGAGGGTCGGAGACCCAGTACTTC. It codes for CSAAGGSETQYF.

This clonotype was picked up a small number of times. V usage is TRBV6-5 and J usage is TRBJ1-1, with 7 bases that match TRBD1. J gave up 8 bases and V 5 bases, and 17 bases lay outside the gene matches. Germline CDR1 reads MNHEY; CDR2 reads SVGAGI. The CDR3 totals 16 residues. CDR3 bases: TGTGCCAGCAGTAGAAAGCCAGGGGGGACGTTTTCCGAAGCTTTCTTT. Encoded protein: CASSRKPGGTFSEAFF.

The table lists this clonotype with many counts. The chain joins TRBV20-1 to TRBJ2-5; TRBD1 agrees at 9 bases. The V and J ends lost 0 bases and 4 bases, in that order; junction bases with no gene match: 6. The CDR3 has 15 residues. CDR1 is DFQATT and CDR2 is SNEGSKA in the germline V gene (reference sequence). The CDR3 is CSARDEGQGLETQYF. The DNA for the CDR3 is TGCAGTGCTAGAGATGAAGGACAGGGGTTAGAGACCCAGTACTTC.

Regarding this clonotype: A read error is likely, as this CDR3 ends without the conserved phenylalanine or tryptophan. The chain joins TRBV19 to TRBJ2-5; perhaps TRBD1 as D (5 bases). The CDR3 runs 13 residues. Germline-derived CDR1 and CDR2 are LNHDA and SQIVND (reference sequence). V was pared by 5 bases and J by 3 bases, with 10 bases between. CDR3 region: CASSGDREETQYL. The DNA of the CDR3 is TGTGCCAGTAGTGGAGACAGAGAAGAGACCCAGTACCTC.

The chain employs TRBV20-1 and TRBJ1-5; D possibly corresponds to TRBD1 (6 bases). The germline V gene encodes CDR1 DFQATT and CDR2 SNEGSKA (reference sequence). This CDR3 is 14 amino acids long. Trimming took 0 bases from V and 3 from J, leaving 9 bases between them. CDR3 DNA sequence: TGCAGTGCTAGAGACAGGGGCATCAATCAGCCCCAGCATTTT. As protein: CSARDRGINQPQHF.

This clonotype was seen many times. The V and J genes are TRBV9 and TRBJ2-5, with 8 positions matching TRBD1. The germline gives CDR1 SGDLS, CDR2 YYNGEE. Trimming took 0 bases from V and 7 from J; bases not matched to a gene: 8. CDR3 size: 15 residues. The CDR3, as DNA: TGTGCCAGCAGCGTAGCAGGGACAGGAGGGGGGACCCAGTACTTC. Amino acids: CASSVAGTGGGTQYF.

Points on this clonotype: A much larger clone lies one base from this, so it may be a read error. The chain combines TRBV5-1 with TRBJ2-7, with TRBD2 matching over 9 bases. CDR1 SGHRS and CDR2 YFSETQ come from the germline V gene. Trimming took 0 bases from V and 4 from J; bases not matched to a gene: 5. CDR3 length: 15 residues. The CDR3 nucleotides read TGCGCCAGCAGCTTGGACATAGCGGGAGTGTACGAGCAGTACTTC. Translation: CASSLDIAGVYEQYF. Together with reference TRBV5-1 and TRBJ2-7, the CDR3 gives the full variable domain: KAGVTQTPRYLIKTRGQQVTLSCSPISGHRSVSWYQQTPGQGLQFLFEYFSETQRNKGNFPGRFSGRQFSNSRSEMNVSTLELGDSALYLCASSLDIAGVYEQYFGPGTRLTVT.

The genes are TRBV27 and TRBJ2-7; D is possibly TRBD1 (5 bases). CDR3 length: 13 amino acids. Germline lookup yields CDR1 MNHEY and CDR2 SMNVEV (reference sequence). Trimming removed 5 bases from V and 5 bases from J, with 13 bases in between. This CDR3 reads CASSSTMTDEQYF. CDR3 bases: TGTGCCAGCAGTAGTACAATGACAGACGAGCAGTACTTC.

This chain connects TRBV20-1 to TRBJ2-7; 9 bases map to TRBD1. The CDR3 runs 16 residues. Germline values: CDR1 DFQATT, CDR2 SNEGSKA (reference sequence). The V gene end was trimmed by 4 bases and the J gene end by 4 bases; junction bases not matched to a gene: 14. CDR3 region: CSANGQHRDRAYEQYF. The DNA of the CDR3 is TGCAGTGCTAACGGACAACACCGGGACAGGGCGTACGAGCAGTACTTC.

There are many counts of this clonotype. The chain links TRBV7-2 to TRBJ1-1, with TRBD1 as a possible D gene (5 bases). Trimming pared 1 base from V and 9 bases from J, leaving 12 bases between. Germline values: CDR1 SGHTA, CDR2 FQGNSA. This CDR3 has 13 amino acids. CDR3 DNA sequence: TGTGCCAGCAGCTTAGAAGGGTGGGGCCAAGCTTTCTTT. It translates to CASSLEGWGQAFF.

The chain employs TRBV12-3 or TRBV12-4 and TRBJ1-2; D may be TRBD1 (6 bases). V lost 6 bases to trimming and J lost 8 bases, with 19 bases between them. The CDR3 extends over 14 amino acids. The CDR3 DNA sequence: TGTGCCAGCAGCCAGCCAACAGGGTCAGACGGCTACACCTTC. Encoded protein: CASSQPTGSDGYTF.

V is TRBV5-1 and J is TRBJ2-2; unclear D gene. The germline V gene has CDR1 SGHRS and CDR2 YFSETQ. This CDR3 has 14 amino acids. Trimming cost V 1 base and J 6 bases, with 10 bases left between them. This chain's CDR3 is CASSLTAVPGELFF. The CDR3 coding sequence is TGCGCCAGCAGCTTGACAGCAGTGCCCGGGGAGCTGTTTTTT.

The chain is built from TRBV4-3 and TRBJ1-1; D remains unclear. V was pared by 2 bases and J by 7 bases, with 8 bases between. The germline V gene encodes CDR1 LGHNA and CDR2 YSLEER. CDR3 length: 12 amino acids. The CDR3 DNA follows: TGCGCCAGCAGCCAACGCGGGGATGAAGCTTTCTTT. Translated, it gives CASSQRGDEAFF.

This clonotype showed up many times. The gene calls are TRBV20-1 and TRBJ2-7; 7 nucleotides align to TRBD1. The CDR3 runs to 11 residues. J lost 6 bases, V lost 7 bases, and 6 bases had no gene match. Germline loops: CDR1 DFQATT, CDR2 SNEGSKA (reference sequence). This CDR3 is CSGDSLVEQYF. In nucleotides, the CDR3 is TGCAGTGGGGACAGTCTAGTCGAGCAGTACTTC.

This clonotype was seen ten or more times. CDR3 DNA sequence: TGTGCCAGCAGCCCGGCGACAGGAATCCAAGAGACCCAGTACTTC. It specifies CASSPATGIQETQYF. This chain connects TRBV7-6 to TRBJ2-5, with a possible D match to TRBD1 (6 bases). The ends were cut back, 5 bases at V and 1 base at J, with 14 bases in the middle. The CDR3 loop spans 15 amino acids. Germline CDR1 is SGHVS and CDR2 is FNYEAQ.